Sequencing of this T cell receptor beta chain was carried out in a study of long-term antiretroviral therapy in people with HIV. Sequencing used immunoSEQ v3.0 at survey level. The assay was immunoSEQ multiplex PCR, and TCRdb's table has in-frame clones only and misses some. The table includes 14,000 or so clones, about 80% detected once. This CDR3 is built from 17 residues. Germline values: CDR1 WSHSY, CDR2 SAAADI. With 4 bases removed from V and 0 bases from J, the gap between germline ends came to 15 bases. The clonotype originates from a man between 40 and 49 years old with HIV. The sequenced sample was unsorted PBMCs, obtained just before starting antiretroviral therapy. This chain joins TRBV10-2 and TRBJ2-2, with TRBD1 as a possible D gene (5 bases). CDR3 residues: CASSAGPGRSNTGELFF. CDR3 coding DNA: TGCGCCAGCAGTGCAGGGCCCGGGCGTTCGAACACCGGGGAGCTGTTTTTT.